What follows are 4 T cell receptor beta chains derived from one specimen sequenced in a study of beta chain features in type 1 diabetes. No antigen has been assigned to these receptors. General study results and limits: Type 1 diabetes patients had moderately but significantly shorter TCRB CDR3s in all four CD4+ subsets.

cDNA synthesis used the whole RNA isolate, giving expressed TCRB sequences. Profiling relied on immunoSEQ multiplex PCR, and the TCRdb table lists in-frame clones only, not all of them. Of roughly 130,000 clones in the sample, approximately 16% were seen once. Sample: central memory CD4+ T cells from blood. The receptors were sampled from a man aged 30-40 years with type 1 diabetes.

CDR3 nucleotide sequence: TGCAGCGTCGCGGGTGGGTTCACAGATACGCAGTATTTT. Translated, it gives CSVAGGFTDTQYF. The chain employs TRBV29-1 and TRBJ2-3, with D perhaps TRBD2 (5 bases). From germline, CDR1 is SQVTM and CDR2 ANQGSEA. The V gene lost 6 bases and the J gene lost 2 bases, with 12 bases spanning the gap. The CDR3 sequence is 13 residues long.

In this sample, this clone turned up a few times. The V call is TRBV7-9, the J call TRBJ2-5; 10 nucleotides align to TRBD1. The V segment lost 4 bases and the J segment 4 bases; nucleotides outside the gene matches: 6. Germline V gene lookup returns CDR1 SEHNR and CDR2 FQNEAQ (reference sequence). This CDR3 has 15 residues. In DNA form, the CDR3 reads TGTGCCAGCAGCTATAACGGGGACAGGGGAGAGACCCAGTACTTC. Its protein product is CASSYNGDRGETQYF.

This chain joins TRBV11-3 and TRBJ2-2; 8 bases are shared with TRBD1. The CDR3 contains 17 residues. Per germline, CDR1 SGHNT and CDR2 YENEEA. The J segment lost 2 bases and the V segment lost 5 bases, leaving 10 bases of the junction unmatched. The CDR3 DNA follows: TGTGCCAGCAGCGCCCGAGGACAGGGTGGAAACACCGGGGAGCTGTTTTTT. It encodes CASSARGQGGNTGELFF.

This chain joins TRBV5-8 and TRBJ2-7, with D uncertain. Trimming took off 4 bases at V and 5 bases at J, with 13 bases between the two ends. The germline V gene encodes CDR1 SGHTS and CDR2 YDEGEE. The CDR3 extends over 13 amino acids. The CDR3 coding sequence is TGTGCCAGCAGCCCGCGAAGGGTCCACGAGCAGTACTTC. Its protein is CASSPRRVHEQYF.